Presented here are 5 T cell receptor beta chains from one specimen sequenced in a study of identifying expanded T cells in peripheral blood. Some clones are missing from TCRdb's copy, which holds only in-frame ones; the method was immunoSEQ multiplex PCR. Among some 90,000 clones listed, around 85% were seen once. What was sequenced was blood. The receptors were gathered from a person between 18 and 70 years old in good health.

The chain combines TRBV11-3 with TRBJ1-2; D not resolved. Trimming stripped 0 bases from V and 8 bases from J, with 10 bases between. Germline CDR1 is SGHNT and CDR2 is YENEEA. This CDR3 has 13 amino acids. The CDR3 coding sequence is TGTGCCAGCAGCTTAGAGGCAGAAACGGGCTACACCTTC. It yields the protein CASSLEAETGYTF.

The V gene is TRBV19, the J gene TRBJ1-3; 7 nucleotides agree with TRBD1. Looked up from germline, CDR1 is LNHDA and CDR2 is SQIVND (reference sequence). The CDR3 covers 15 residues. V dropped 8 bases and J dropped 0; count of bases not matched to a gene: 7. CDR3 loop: CASSTGLDSGNTIYF. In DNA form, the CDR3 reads TGTGCCAGTTCGACAGGGCTCGACTCTGGAAACACCATATATTTT.

The CDR3 loop reads CASSLLASTDTQYF. CDR3 nucleotides: TGTGCCAGCAGTTTATTAGCCAGCACAGATACGCAGTATTTT. The V call is TRBV27, the J call TRBJ2-3; D gene ambiguous. The CDR3 runs 14 residues. With 1 base removed from V and 0 bases from J, the gap between germline ends came to 5 bases. Germline V gene sequence: CDR1 MNHEY, CDR2 SMNVEV (reference sequence).

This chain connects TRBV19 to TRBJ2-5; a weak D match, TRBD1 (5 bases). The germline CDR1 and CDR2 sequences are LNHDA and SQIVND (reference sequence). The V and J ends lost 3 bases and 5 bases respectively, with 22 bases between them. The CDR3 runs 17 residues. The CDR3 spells CASSIGQGLLSRETQYF. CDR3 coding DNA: TGTGCCAGTAGTATCGGTCAGGGCCTTCTCTCCAGGGAGACCCAGTACTTC.

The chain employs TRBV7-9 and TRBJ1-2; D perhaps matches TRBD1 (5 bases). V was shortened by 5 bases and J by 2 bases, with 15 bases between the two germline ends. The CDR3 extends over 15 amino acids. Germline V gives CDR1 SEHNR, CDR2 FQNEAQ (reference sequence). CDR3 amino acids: CASSVRGAPNYGYTF. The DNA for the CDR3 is TGTGCCAGCAGCGTAAGAGGGGCCCCCAACTATGGCTACACCTTC.